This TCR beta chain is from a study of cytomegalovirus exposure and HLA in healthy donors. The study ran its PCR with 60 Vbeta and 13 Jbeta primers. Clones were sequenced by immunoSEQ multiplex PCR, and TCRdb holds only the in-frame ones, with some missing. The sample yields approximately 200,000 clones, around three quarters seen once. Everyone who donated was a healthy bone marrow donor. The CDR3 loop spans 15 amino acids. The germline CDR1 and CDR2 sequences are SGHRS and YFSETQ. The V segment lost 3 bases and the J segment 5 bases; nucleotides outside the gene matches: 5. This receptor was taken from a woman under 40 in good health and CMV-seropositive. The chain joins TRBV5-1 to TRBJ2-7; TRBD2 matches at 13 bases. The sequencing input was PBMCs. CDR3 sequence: CASSSGLAGVDEQYF. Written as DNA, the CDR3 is TGCGCCAGCAGCTCCGGACTAGCGGGAGTAGACGAGCAGTACTTC.